Listed below are T cell receptor beta chains from one sample, sequenced in a study of T cell responses to AZD1222 COVID-19 vaccine. Method: immunoSEQ multiplex PCR; TCRdb's copy keeps in-frame clones and lacks some. The repertoire holds approximately 190,000 clones, with over 85% as singletons. The sample consisted of peripheral blood, taken 28 days after the second dose of the MenACWY control vaccine. Every receptor here comes from an adult who received the MenACWY meningococcal vaccine as a control. Each CDR3 is given with its conserved first and last residue. D genes are given only for firm matches. Only part of the rows carry a size: once, few, many, or a class if the clone is expanded.

>TRBD2|TRBJ2-1|-|TRBV28
CASSPPPSGTNEQFF
TGTGCCAGCAGCCCCCCCCCTAGCGGGACCAATGAGCAGTTCTTC
>-|TRBJ1-5|-|TRBV27
CASSAYAVSGQPQHF
TGTGCCAGCAGTGCATATGCCGTATCAGGGCAGCCCCAGCATTTT
>TRBD1|TRBJ2-7|few|TRBV27
CASSHGQAYEQYF
TGTGCCAGCAGTCACGGACAGGCCTACGAGCAGTACTTC
>-|TRBJ2-3|once|TRBV6-6
CASRLLGSSTDTQYF
TGTGCCAGCAGATTACTAGGATCGAGCACAGATACGCAGTATTTT
>TRBD2|TRBJ2-5|-|TRBV3-1/TRBV3-2
CASSQGTTSGRETQYF
TGTGCCAGCAGCCAAGGGACGACTAGCGGGAGGGAGACCCAGTACTTC
>-|TRBJ1-1|-|TRBV30
CAWSQLGLNTEAFF
TGTGCCTGGAGTCAACTGGGACTGAACACTGAAGCTTTCTTT
>-|TRBJ1-6|-|TRBV27
CASSPNWSSYNSPLHF
TGTGCCAGCAGTCCTAACTGGAGCTCCTATAATTCACCCCTCCACTTT
>-|TRBJ1-2|-|TRBV9
CASSARERSETNYGYTF
TGTGCCAGCAGCGCAAGAGAAAGGTCAGAGACTAACTATGGCTACACCTTC
>-|TRBJ1-1|-|TRBV7-2
CASSRSAGPHTEAFF
TGTGCCAGCAGCCGTTCTGCAGGGCCGCACACTGAAGCTTTCTTT
>-|TRBJ1-1|-|TRBV19
CASRRLQGGTEAFF
TGTGCCAGTAGACGACTTCAGGGAGGCACTGAAGCTTTCTTT
>-|TRBJ1-3|-|TRBV19
CASSIKARESGNTIYF
TGTGCCAGTAGTATTAAGGCCAGGGAATCTGGAAACACCATATATTTT
>-|TRBJ1-2|-|TRBV6-1
CASSALGARYGYTF
TGTGCCAGCAGTGCCCTAGGGGCTCGCTATGGCTACACCTTC
>TRBD2|TRBJ2-2|-|TRBV25-1
CASTSGRDTGELFF
TGTGCCAGCACTAGCGGGAGAGACACCGGGGAGCTGTTTTTT
>TRBD2|TRBJ2-5|-|TRBV3-1/TRBV3-2
CASSQGALAAPQETQYF
TGTGCCAGCAGCCAAGGGGCGCTAGCGGCCCCGCAAGAGACCCAGTACTTC
>-|TRBJ1-1|-|TRBV11-1
CASSTDRNTEAFF
TGTGCCAGCAGTACGGACAGAAACACTGAAGCTTTCTTT
>TRBD1|TRBJ2-1|-|TRBV24-1
CATSDPGQKYAEQFF
TGTGCCACCAGTGATCCGGGACAGAAGTACGCTGAGCAGTTCTTC
>TRBD1|TRBJ2-7|-|TRBV6-6
CASRTSTGGFRYEQYF
TGTGCCAGCAGGACCTCAACAGGGGGCTTTCGGTACGAGCAGTACTTC
>-|TRBJ2-7|-|TRBV7-9
CASSRDKAYEQYF
TGTGCCAGCAGTCGGGACAAGGCCTACGAGCAGTACTTC
>-|TRBJ1-5|-|TRBV19
CASRISVSWGPQHF
TGTGCCAGTAGGATATCCGTTTCTTGGGGGCCCCAGCATTTT
>TRBD2|TRBJ2-5|-|TRBV19
CASRVSGRYQETQYF
TGTGCCAGTAGGGTTAGCGGGAGGTACCAAGAGACCCAGTACTTC
>TRBD1|TRBJ1-5|-|TRBV19
CAIGGGPHQPQHF
TGTGCCATTGGAGGGGGCCCCCATCAGCCCCAGCATTTT
>-|TRBJ1-1|-|TRBV7-9
CASSLGSMNTEAFF
TGTGCCAGCAGCTTAGGCAGCATGAACACTGAAGCTTTCTTT
>-|TRBJ2-1|-|TRBV27
CASSLRQNNEQFF
TGTGCCAGCAGTTTAAGACAGAACAATGAGCAGTTCTTC
>-|TRBJ1-1|-|TRBV11-3
CASSPNTGAMNTEAFF
TGTGCCAGCAGCCCCAACACGGGAGCCATGAACACTGAAGCTTTCTTT
>-|TRBJ1-1|-|TRBV21-1
CASSKECTVNTEAFF
TGTGCCAGCAGCAAGGAGTGCACGGTGAACACTGAAGCTTTCTTT
>-|TRBJ2-1|-|TRBV6-5
CASTYGGEQFF
TGTGCCAGTACCTATGGGGGTGAGCAGTTCTTC
>-|TRBJ2-5|-|TRBV19
CASSIHREGTQYF
TGTGCCAGTAGTATCCACAGGGAGGGGACCCAGTACTTC
>TRBD2|TRBJ2-2|-|TRBV19
CASSIISLGSGSSGTGELFF
TGTGCCAGTAGTATCATCTCGTTGGGTAGCGGGAGTTCGGGCACCGGGGAGCTGTTTTTT
>TRBD1|TRBJ1-2|-|TRBV27
CASSYAGGGYGYTF
TGTGCCAGCAGTTATGCAGGGGGTGGATATGGCTACACCTTC